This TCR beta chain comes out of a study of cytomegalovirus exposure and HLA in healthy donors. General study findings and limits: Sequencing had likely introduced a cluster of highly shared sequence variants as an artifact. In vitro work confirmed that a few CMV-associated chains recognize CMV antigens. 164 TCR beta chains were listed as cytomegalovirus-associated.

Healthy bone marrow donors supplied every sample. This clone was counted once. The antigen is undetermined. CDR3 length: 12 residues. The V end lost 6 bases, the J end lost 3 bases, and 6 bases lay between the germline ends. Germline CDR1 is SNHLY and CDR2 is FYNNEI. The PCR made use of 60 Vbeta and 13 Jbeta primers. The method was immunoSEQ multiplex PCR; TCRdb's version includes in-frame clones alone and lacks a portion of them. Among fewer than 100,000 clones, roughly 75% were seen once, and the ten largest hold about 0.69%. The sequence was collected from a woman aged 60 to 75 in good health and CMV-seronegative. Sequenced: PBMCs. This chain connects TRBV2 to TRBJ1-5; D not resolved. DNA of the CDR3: TGTGCCAGCAGGAGAGTCAATCAGCCCCAGCATTTT. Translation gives CASRRVNQPQHF.